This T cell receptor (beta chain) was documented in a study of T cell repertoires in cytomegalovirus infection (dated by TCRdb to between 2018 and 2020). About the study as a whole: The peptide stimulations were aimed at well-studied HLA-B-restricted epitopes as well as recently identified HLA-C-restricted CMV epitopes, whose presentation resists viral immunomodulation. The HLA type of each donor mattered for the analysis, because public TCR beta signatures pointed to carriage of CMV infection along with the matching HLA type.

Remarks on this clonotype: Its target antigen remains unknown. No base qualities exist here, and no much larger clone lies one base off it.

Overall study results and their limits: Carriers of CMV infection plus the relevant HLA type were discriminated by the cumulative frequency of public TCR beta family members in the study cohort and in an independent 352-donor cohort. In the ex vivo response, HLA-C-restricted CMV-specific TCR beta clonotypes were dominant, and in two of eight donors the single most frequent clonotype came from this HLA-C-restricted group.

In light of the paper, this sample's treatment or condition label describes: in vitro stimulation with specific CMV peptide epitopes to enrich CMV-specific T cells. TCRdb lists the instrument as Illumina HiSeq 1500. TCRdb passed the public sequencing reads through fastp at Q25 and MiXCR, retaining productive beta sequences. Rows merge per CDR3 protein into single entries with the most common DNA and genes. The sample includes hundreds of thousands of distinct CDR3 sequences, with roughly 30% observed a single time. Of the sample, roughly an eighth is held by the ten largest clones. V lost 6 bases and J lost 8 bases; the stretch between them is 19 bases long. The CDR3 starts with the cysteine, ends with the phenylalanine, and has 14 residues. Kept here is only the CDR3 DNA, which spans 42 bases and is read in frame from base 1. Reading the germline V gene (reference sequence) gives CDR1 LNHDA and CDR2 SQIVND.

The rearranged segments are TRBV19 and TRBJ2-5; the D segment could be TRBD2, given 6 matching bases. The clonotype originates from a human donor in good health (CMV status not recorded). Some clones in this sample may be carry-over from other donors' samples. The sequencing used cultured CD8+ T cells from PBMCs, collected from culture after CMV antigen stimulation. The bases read TGTGCCAGTAGCCCCATCGGGACGGGAGACACCCAGTACTTC. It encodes CASSPIGTGDTQYF.